This T cell receptor (beta chain) comes out of a study of Graves' ophthalmopathy and Graves' hyperthyroidism. Amplifying from RNA transcripts, the study obtained TCR beta CDR3 regions. First-round RT-PCR employed HTBI primers, with a second-round multiplex PCR after it. TCRdb redid the calling of the multiplex PCR reads with MiXCR, one entry per CDR3 protein. The data hold 500,000 to 700,000 distinct CDR3 sequences, with 22% observed a single time. The TCR originated in a woman between 18 and 30 years old with stable Graves' hyperthyroidism. Some clones in this sample may be carry-over from other donors' samples. Source material: peripheral blood.

CDR3 in amino acids: CASSYSAGLKGGNTIYF. The DNA for the CDR3 is TGTGCCAGCAGTTACTCGGCAGGCTTAAAGGGTGGAAACACCATATATTTT. The chain joins TRBV6-5 to TRBJ1-3, with D unresolved. The V end was cut by 0 bases, the J end by 3 bases, with 15 bases between. There are 17 residues in the CDR3. The germline CDR1 and CDR2 sequences are MNHEY and SVGAGI.